The source of this T cell receptor (beta chain) is a study of cytomegalovirus exposure and HLA in healthy donors. Study findings and constraints: In vitro testing confirmed a few CMV-associated chains as specific for CMV antigens. Associated with HLA alleles at 0.05 false discovery rate in a later analysis were 17,000 or so TCR beta sequences. Earlier analysis looked at TCR beta V segments, and most were productive about 87% or about 30% of the time.

The length of the CDR3 is 16 residues. Per germline, CDR1 SQVTM and CDR2 ANQGSEA. V was pared by 1 base and J by 3 bases, with 7 bases of the junction left unmatched. With 60 Vbeta and 13 Jbeta primers, the PCR was carried out. The method was immunoSEQ multiplex PCR; TCRdb's version includes in-frame clones alone and lacks a portion of them. This listing includes 150,000 to 200,000 clones. Note on this clone: The antigen remains undetermined.

The source is a man aged 25 to 40 in good health and CMV-seronegative. J is TRBJ2-1 and V is TRBV29-1, with 9 bases identical to TRBD2. What was sequenced was PBMCs. CDR3 residues: CSVEGSSGVYYNEQFF. In nucleotides, the CDR3 is TGCAGCGTTGAAGGGTCTAGCGGGGTCTACTACAATGAGCAGTTCTTC.